This T cell receptor (beta chain) was identified during a study of shared clonotypes between healthy human individuals. General study points: Memory subsets generally showed lower estimated richness than naive subsets. Clonotypes not shared had lower generation probabilities than those common to all four donors.

Germline V gene sequence: CDR1 MDHEN, CDR2 SYDVKM. Trimming removed 5 bases from V and 2 bases from J, with 16 bases in between. The CDR3 consists of 16 residues. Genomic DNA per cell subset filled all wells of several immunoSEQ plates. Authors' data handling: Filtering was not the same, since immunoSEQ gave junction-only sequences without quality scores. Assay: immunoSEQ multiplex PCR; the TCRdb copy retains only in-frame clones and omits some. That table gives V, J and clone size, and the DNA gave D and trimming. This table holds 850,000 to 1,200,000 clones, around 74% found once. A note on this clone: Its antigen is undetermined.

The sample was memory CD4+ T cells sorted from blood. The subset: CD45RA-negative fraction. The clonotype was recovered from a man between 18 and 35 years old in good health. The chain employs TRBV28 and TRBJ2-1; the D gene is possibly TRBD1 (5 bases). DNA of the CDR3: TGTGCCAGCAGTCTACGACAGAATTCCCCCTACAATGAGCAGTTCTTC. Translation: CASSLRQNSPYNEQFF.